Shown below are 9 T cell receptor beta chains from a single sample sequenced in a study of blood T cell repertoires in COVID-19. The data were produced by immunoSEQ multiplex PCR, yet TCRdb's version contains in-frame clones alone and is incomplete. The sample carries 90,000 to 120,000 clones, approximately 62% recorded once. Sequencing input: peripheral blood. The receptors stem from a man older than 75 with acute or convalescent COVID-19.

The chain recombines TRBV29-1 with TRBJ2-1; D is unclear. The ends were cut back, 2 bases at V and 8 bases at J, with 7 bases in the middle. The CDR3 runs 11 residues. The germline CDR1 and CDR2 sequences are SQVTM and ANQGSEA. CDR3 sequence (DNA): TGCAGCGTTGAACTCCGGGATGAGCAGTTCTTC. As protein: CSVELRDEQFF.

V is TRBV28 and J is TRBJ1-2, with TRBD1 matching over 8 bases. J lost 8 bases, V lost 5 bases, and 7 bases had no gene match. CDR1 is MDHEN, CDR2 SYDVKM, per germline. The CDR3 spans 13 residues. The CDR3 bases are TGTGCCAGCAGTGCCACCAGGGGGCTGGGCTACACCTTC. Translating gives CASSATRGLGYTF.

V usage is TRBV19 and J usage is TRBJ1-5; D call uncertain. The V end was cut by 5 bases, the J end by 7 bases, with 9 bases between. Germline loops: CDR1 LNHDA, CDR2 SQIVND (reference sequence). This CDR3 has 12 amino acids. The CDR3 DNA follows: TGTGCCAGTAGTCCCCGGGGACAGCCCCAGCATTTT. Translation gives CASSPRGQPQHF.

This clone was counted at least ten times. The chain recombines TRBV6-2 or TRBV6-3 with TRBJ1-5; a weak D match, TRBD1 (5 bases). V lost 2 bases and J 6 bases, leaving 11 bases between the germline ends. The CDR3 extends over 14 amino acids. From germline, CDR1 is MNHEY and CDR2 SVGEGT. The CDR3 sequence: CASSYLREGQPQHF. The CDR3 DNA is TGTGCCAGCAGTTACCTCAGGGAGGGTCAGCCCCAGCATTTT.

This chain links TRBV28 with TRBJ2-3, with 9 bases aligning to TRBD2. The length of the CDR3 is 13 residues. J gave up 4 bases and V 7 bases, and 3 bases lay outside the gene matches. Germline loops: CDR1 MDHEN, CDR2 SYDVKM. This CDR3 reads CASISGRADTQYF. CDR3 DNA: TGTGCCAGCATTAGCGGGAGAGCAGATACGCAGTATTTT.

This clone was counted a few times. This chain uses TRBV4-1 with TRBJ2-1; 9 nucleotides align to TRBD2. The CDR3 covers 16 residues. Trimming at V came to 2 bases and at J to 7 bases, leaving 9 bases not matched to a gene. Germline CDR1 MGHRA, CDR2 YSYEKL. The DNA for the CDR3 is TGCGCCAGCAGCCAATCTGGGACTAGCACCCTTAATGAGCAGTTCTTC. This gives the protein CASSQSGTSTLNEQFF.

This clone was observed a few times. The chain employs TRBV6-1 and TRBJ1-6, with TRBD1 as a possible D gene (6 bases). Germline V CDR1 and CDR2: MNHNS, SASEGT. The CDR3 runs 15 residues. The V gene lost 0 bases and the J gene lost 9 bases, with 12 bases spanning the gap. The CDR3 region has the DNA TGTGCCAGCAGTGAAGCCACAGGGAAGTCTTCACCCCTCCACTTT. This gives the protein CASSEATGKSSPLHF.

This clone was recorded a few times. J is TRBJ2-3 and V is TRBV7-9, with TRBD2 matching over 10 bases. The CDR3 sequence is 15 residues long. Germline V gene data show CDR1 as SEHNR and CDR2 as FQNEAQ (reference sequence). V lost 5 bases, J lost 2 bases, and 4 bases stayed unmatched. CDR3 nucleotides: TGTGCCAGCAGCAAAACTAGCGGGAACACAGATACGCAGTATTTT. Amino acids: CASSKTSGNTDTQYF.

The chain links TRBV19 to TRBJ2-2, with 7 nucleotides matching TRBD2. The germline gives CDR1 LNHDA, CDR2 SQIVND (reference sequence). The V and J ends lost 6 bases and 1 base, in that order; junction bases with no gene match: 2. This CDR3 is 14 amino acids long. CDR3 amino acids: CASSVAGNTGELFF. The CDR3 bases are TGTGCCAGTAGCGTAGCGGGGAACACCGGGGAGCTGTTTTTT.